This T cell receptor (beta chain) originates from a study of blood T cells in healthy people across ages. This clonotype has a single count. What it binds is not known. The second PCR ran roughly 7 to 12 cycles with a sample-barcoded 5' primer and J-beta primers. TCRdb recomputed calls from the 5' RACE reads with MiXCR, one row per CDR3 protein. Of nearly 800,000 distinct CDR3 sequences detected, about 56% appear once; the ten largest clones hold around 25%. Study-wide findings and caveats: Diversity estimates drawn from one million T cells were deemed underestimates. Naive T cell percentage and TCR beta diversity correlated strongly. Per million T cells, TCR beta diversity dropped roughly linearly as age increased.

They isolated at least 6 million PBMCs from each sample. The receptor comes from a man aged 40-55 years in good health. Sequenced: blood.

CDR3 loop: CASTRARAFIYGYTF. In nucleotides, the CDR3 is TGTGCCAGCACGAGGGCCCGGGCGTTTATCTATGGCTACACCTTC. The V gene is TRBV5-5, the J gene TRBJ1-2, with D unclear. The CDR3 length is 15 residues. Germline CDR1 SGHKS, CDR2 YYEKEE (reference sequence). V was pared by 6 bases and J by 4 bases, with 19 bases between.